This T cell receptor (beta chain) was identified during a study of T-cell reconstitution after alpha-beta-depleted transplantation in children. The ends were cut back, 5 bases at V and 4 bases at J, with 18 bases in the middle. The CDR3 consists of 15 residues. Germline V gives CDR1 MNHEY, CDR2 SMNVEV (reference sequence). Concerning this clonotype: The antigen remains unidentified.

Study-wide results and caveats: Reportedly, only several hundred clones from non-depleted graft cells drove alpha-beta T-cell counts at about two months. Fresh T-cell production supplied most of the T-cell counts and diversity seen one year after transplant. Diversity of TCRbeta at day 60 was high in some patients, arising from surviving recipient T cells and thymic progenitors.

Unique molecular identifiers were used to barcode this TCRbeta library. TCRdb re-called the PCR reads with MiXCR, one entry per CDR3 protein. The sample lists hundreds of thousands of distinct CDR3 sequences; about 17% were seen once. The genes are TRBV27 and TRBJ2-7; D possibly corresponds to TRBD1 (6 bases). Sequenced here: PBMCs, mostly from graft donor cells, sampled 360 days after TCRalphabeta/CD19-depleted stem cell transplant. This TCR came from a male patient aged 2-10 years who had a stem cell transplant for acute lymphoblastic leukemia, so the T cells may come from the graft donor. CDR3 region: CASSPPTGIGYEQYF. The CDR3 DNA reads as TGTGCCAGCAGTCCACCTACAGGGATCGGGTACGAGCAGTACTTC.